Listed below are T cell receptor beta chains from one sample, sequenced in a study of cytomegalovirus exposure and HLA in healthy donors. TCRdb keeps only in-frame clones here, not all; method: immunoSEQ multiplex PCR. The sample carries some 220,000 clones, 78% recorded once. Sequenced: PBMCs. These receptors all stem from a boy between 10 and 17 years old in good health and CMV-seronegative. Both conserved end residues are part of each CDR3. Fields, in order: D gene, J gene, clone size, V gene, CDR3 protein, CDR3 DNA. The D gene is left open where the match is weak. Clone size is given for some rows only: seen once, a few or many times, or a class if the clone is expanded.

D gene: -; J gene: TRBJ2-5; clone size: -; V gene: TRBV4-1; CDR3 protein: CASSLWGGSIEDETQYF; CDR3 DNA: TGCGCCAGCAGCCTTTGGGGGGGCTCGATAGAGGACGAGACCCAGTACTTC
D gene: TRBD2; J gene: TRBJ2-1; clone size: once; V gene: TRBV2; CDR3 protein: CASSESSRLAGVNEQFF; CDR3 DNA: TGTGCCAGCAGTGAATCGTCTAGACTAGCGGGGGTGAATGAGCAGTTCTTC
D gene: -; J gene: TRBJ2-1; clone size: -; V gene: TRBV5-1; CDR3 protein: CASSLDSNGQFF; CDR3 DNA: TGCGCCAGCAGCTTGGACAGCAATGGGCAGTTCTTC
D gene: -; J gene: TRBJ1-2; clone size: -; V gene: TRBV19; CDR3 protein: CASSRPGGSLNGYTF; CDR3 DNA: TGTGCCAGTAGCCGCCCGGGTGGATCTCTGAATGGCTACACCTTC
D gene: TRBD1; J gene: TRBJ2-1; clone size: -; V gene: TRBV2; CDR3 protein: CASASLQGVWNEQFF; CDR3 DNA: TGTGCCAGCGCATCCCTGCAGGGGGTTTGGAATGAGCAGTTCTTC
D gene: -; J gene: TRBJ2-3; clone size: -; V gene: TRBV10-1; CDR3 protein: CASSVAGPHRDTQYF; CDR3 DNA: TGCGCCAGCAGTGTCGCGGGCCCGCATAGAGATACGCAGTATTTT
D gene: TRBD1; J gene: TRBJ2-7; clone size: once; V gene: TRBV5-1; CDR3 protein: CASSAGQGSEQYF; CDR3 DNA: TGCGCCAGCAGCGCGGGACAGGGGAGCGAGCAGTACTTC
D gene: -; J gene: TRBJ2-5; clone size: few; V gene: TRBV7-9; CDR3 protein: CASSSRGYEPQETQYF; CDR3 DNA: TGTGCCAGCAGCTCCAGGGGATACGAACCCCAAGAGACCCAGTACTTC
D gene: -; J gene: TRBJ1-5; clone size: few; V gene: TRBV6-1; CDR3 protein: CASRADSPRQPQHF; CDR3 DNA: TGTGCCAGCAGGGCGGACAGCCCGAGGCAGCCCCAGCATTTT
D gene: -; J gene: TRBJ1-2; clone size: -; V gene: TRBV9; CDR3 protein: CASSVLRDYGYTF; CDR3 DNA: TGTGCCAGCAGCGTCCTGCGGGATTATGGCTACACCTTC
D gene: TRBD1; J gene: TRBJ2-7; clone size: -; V gene: TRBV4-1; CDR3 protein: CASSPRTGSGYEQYF; CDR3 DNA: TGCGCCAGCAGCCCGCGGACAGGGTCAGGCTACGAGCAGTACTTC
D gene: TRBD2; J gene: TRBJ2-3; clone size: -; V gene: TRBV5-1; CDR3 protein: CASSLRTSGSRTDTQYF; CDR3 DNA: TGCGCCAGCAGCCTCCGGACTAGCGGGTCCCGCACAGATACGCAGTATTTT
D gene: TRBD1; J gene: TRBJ2-4; clone size: -; V gene: TRBV2; CDR3 protein: CASSERGQGLRKGKNIQYF; CDR3 DNA: TGTGCCAGCAGTGAACGGGGACAGGGATTGCGTAAGGGCAAAAACATTCAGTACTTC
D gene: -; J gene: TRBJ1-1; clone size: -; V gene: TRBV5-5; CDR3 protein: CASSSQKHWGGEAFF; CDR3 DNA: TGTGCCAGCAGCTCCCAGAAACACTGGGGGGGTGAAGCTTTCTTT
D gene: -; J gene: TRBJ1-2; clone size: -; V gene: TRBV21-1; CDR3 protein: CARIERQSNGYTF; CDR3 DNA: TGTGCCAGAATCGAAAGACAGTCCAATGGCTACACCTTC
D gene: -; J gene: TRBJ1-1; clone size: -; V gene: TRBV7-9; CDR3 protein: CSSSLVSREAFF; CDR3 DNA: TGTTCCAGCAGCTTAGTATCCCGGGAAGCTTTCTTT
D gene: -; J gene: TRBJ1-2; clone size: few; V gene: TRBV10-2; CDR3 protein: CASIGQRGIGYTF; CDR3 DNA: TGCGCCAGCATTGGGCAGAGGGGGATTGGCTACACCTTC
D gene: TRBD2; J gene: TRBJ2-7; clone size: -; V gene: TRBV7-8; CDR3 protein: CASSLRLAGGGEQYF; CDR3 DNA: TGTGCCAGCAGCTTAAGACTAGCGGGAGGAGGCGAGCAGTACTTC
D gene: TRBD2; J gene: TRBJ2-3; clone size: -; V gene: TRBV6-1; CDR3 protein: CASSGHPIWGGMGDTQYF; CDR3 DNA: TGTGCCAGCAGTGGACACCCCATCTGGGGAGGGATGGGAGATACGCAGTATTTT
D gene: TRBD1; J gene: TRBJ1-2; clone size: -; V gene: TRBV27; CDR3 protein: CASSSAQGSTPSNYGYTF; CDR3 DNA: TGTGCCAGCAGTTCCGCACAGGGGTCCACCCCCTCTAACTATGGCTACACCTTC
D gene: TRBD1; J gene: TRBJ2-1; clone size: -; V gene: TRBV11-2; CDR3 protein: CASSSTGSAYNEQFF; CDR3 DNA: TGTGCCAGCAGCTCGACAGGGAGCGCCTACAATGAGCAGTTCTTC
D gene: -; J gene: TRBJ1-1; clone size: -; V gene: TRBV29-1; CDR3 protein: CSTRGGAGYTEAFF; CDR3 DNA: TGCAGCACCCGAGGAGGAGCTGGCTACACTGAAGCTTTCTTT
D gene: -; J gene: TRBJ1-3; clone size: -; V gene: TRBV29-1; CDR3 protein: CSVDLPGSGNTIYF; CDR3 DNA: TGCAGCGTTGATCTGCCAGGCTCTGGAAACACCATATATTTT
D gene: -; J gene: TRBJ1-1; clone size: -; V gene: TRBV25-1; CDR3 protein: CASRVAQGRNTEAFF; CDR3 DNA: TGTGCCAGCAGGGTCGCACAGGGTAGGAACACTGAAGCTTTCTTT
D gene: -; J gene: TRBJ1-4; clone size: few; V gene: TRBV7-6; CDR3 protein: CASSLDGLTNEKLFF; CDR3 DNA: TGTGCCAGCAGCTTAGACGGGTTAACTAATGAAAAACTGTTTTTT
D gene: TRBD2; J gene: TRBJ2-5; clone size: -; V gene: TRBV2; CDR3 protein: CASTRPGLAWETQYF; CDR3 DNA: TGTGCCAGCACTCGACCCGGACTAGCCTGGGAGACCCAGTACTTC
D gene: -; J gene: TRBJ1-4; clone size: -; V gene: TRBV5-6; CDR3 protein: CASSLLGLNEKLFF; CDR3 DNA: TGTGCCAGCAGCCTTTTGGGACTGAATGAAAAACTGTTTTTT
D gene: -; J gene: TRBJ2-7; clone size: -; V gene: TRBV5-5; CDR3 protein: CASRWRQGGPYEQYF; CDR3 DNA: TGTGCCAGCAGATGGCGGCAGGGGGGACCCTACGAGCAGTACTTC
D gene: -; J gene: TRBJ1-1; clone size: few; V gene: TRBV6-1; CDR3 protein: CASSELTSERSEAFF; CDR3 DNA: TGTGCCAGCAGTGAATTGACTTCTGAGAGGTCTGAAGCTTTCTTT
D gene: -; J gene: TRBJ2-1; clone size: -; V gene: TRBV7-3; CDR3 protein: CASSLMPATGMNEQFF; CDR3 DNA: TGTGCCAGCAGCTTAATGCCCGCGACAGGCATGAATGAGCAGTTCTTC
D gene: TRBD1; J gene: TRBJ2-7; clone size: -; V gene: TRBV10-1; CDR3 protein: CASSEGTVDYEQYF; CDR3 DNA: TGCGCCAGCAGTGAGGGGACAGTGGACTACGAGCAGTACTTC
D gene: -; J gene: TRBJ2-7; clone size: once; V gene: TRBV27; CDR3 protein: CASSSQGDEQYF; CDR3 DNA: TGTGCCAGCAGTTCCCAGGGTGACGAGCAGTACTTC
D gene: TRBD1; J gene: TRBJ1-5; clone size: -; V gene: TRBV27; CDR3 protein: CASMFTGGQQPQHF; CDR3 DNA: TGTGCCAGCATGTTTACAGGGGGCCAACAGCCCCAGCATTTT
D gene: -; J gene: TRBJ1-5; clone size: -; V gene: TRBV4-1; CDR3 protein: CASSQASRTGNQPQHF; CDR3 DNA: TGCGCCAGCAGCCAAGCATCTAGGACAGGCAATCAGCCCCAGCATTTT